Here is one T cell receptor beta chain with its context. CDR3 length equals 13 residues. Germline loops: CDR1 LNHNV, CDR2 YYDKDF (reference sequence). Trimming left V 0 bases short and J 9 bases short, with 9 bases between. This table comes from immunoSEQ multiplex PCR, and its TCRdb copy is limited to in-frame clones, with some not included. The sample shows fewer than 550,000 clones, roughly 85% of them seen only once. This specimen comes from a study of shared clonotypes between healthy human individuals. The J gene is TRBJ2-1, the V gene TRBV15; D is perhaps TRBD2 (5 bases). The source of this sequence is a woman between 35 and 50 years old in good health. Some clones in this sample may be carry-over from other donors' samples. The sequencing input was PBMCs. In DNA, the CDR3 is TGTGCCACCAGCAGAGATCCGGGAAGTGAGCAGTTCTTC. It is translated as CATSRDPGSEQFF. The complete variable domain, with remaining parts taken from reference TRBV15 and TRBJ2-1, reads DAMVIQNPRYQVTQFGKPVTLSCSQTLNHNVMYWYQQKSSQAPKLLFHYYDKDFNNEADTPDNFQSRRPNTSFCFLDIRSPGLGDTAMYLCATSRDPGSEQFFGPGTRLTVL.